The 21 T cell receptor beta chains below all came from one sample that was sequenced in a study of blood T cell repertoires in COVID-19. Sequenced by immunoSEQ multiplex PCR; TCRdb stores in-frame clones only, minus some. The sample gives some 300,000 clones, 70% to 90% of which show up once; around 1.4% is in the top ten. Sample: peripheral blood. Every receptor here comes from a man between 70 and 80 years old with acute or convalescent COVID-19.

The CDR3 here is CASSRKEGEQFF. In DNA, the CDR3 is TGTGCCAGCAGCCGAAAGGAGGGTGAGCAGTTCTTC. This rearrangement joins TRBV4-2 to TRBJ2-1, with TRBD2 as a possible D gene (6 bases). CDR3 length equals 12 residues. The germline V gene has CDR1 LGHNA and CDR2 YNFKEQ. Trimming stripped 4 bases from V and 9 bases from J, with 10 bases between.

This clone appeared a single time. The rearrangement joins TRBV3-1 (or the pseudogene TRBV3-2) to TRBJ2-7, with 8 bases aligning to TRBD1. Germline-derived CDR1 and CDR2 are LGHDT and YNNKEL (reference sequence). V lost 2 bases to trimming and J lost 7 bases; unmatched junction nucleotides: 7. There are 14 residues in the CDR3. The CDR3 DNA is TGTGCCAGCAGCCAAATGGACAGGGTAAGGGAGCAGTACTTC. Protein product: CASSQMDRVREQYF.

The V and J genes are TRBV5-1 and TRBJ1-1, with D unclear. This CDR3 is built from 14 residues. Trimming removed 0 bases at V and 3 bases at J, with 9 bases between. CDR1 and CDR2 (germline): SGHRS, YFSETQ. The CDR3: CASSLEGVDTEAFF. DNA of the CDR3: TGCGCCAGCAGCTTGGAAGGAGTGGACACTGAAGCTTTCTTT.

The chain is built from TRBV7-2 and TRBJ2-7; tentatively, D is TRBD2 (6 bases). The V gene lost 6 bases and the J gene lost 4 bases, with 13 bases spanning the gap. Germline V gene sequence: CDR1 SGHTA, CDR2 FQGNSA. The CDR3 totals 13 residues. The CDR3 nucleotides are TGTGCCAGCAGAACAACTAGCACTTACGAGCAGTACTTC. Encoded protein: CASRTTSTYEQYF.

The chain is built from TRBV3-1 (or the pseudogene TRBV3-2) and TRBJ2-7; D not certain. V gave up 0 bases and J gave up 7 bases, with 7 bases separating them. CDR1 and CDR2 from the germline V gene are LGHDT and YNNKEL (reference sequence). The CDR3 extends over 12 amino acids. The CDR3 DNA is TGTGCCAGCAGCCAAGAACCCGGGGAGCAGTACTTC. Its translation: CASSQEPGEQYF.

V and J are TRBV13 and TRBJ2-5; D not certain. The CDR3 spans 13 residues. Deletions cut 6 bases from V and 9 bases from J, with 17 bases between. Germline V gives CDR1 PRHDT, CDR2 FYEKMQ (reference sequence). CDR3 loop: CASSQTSKGAQYF. For the CDR3, the DNA is TGTGCCAGCAGTCAAACCAGCAAAGGAGCCCAGTACTTC.

The chain links TRBV6-6 to TRBJ1-6, with TRBD1 matching 10 bases. Germline CDR1 and CDR2: MNHNY and SVGAGI (reference sequence). The CDR3 consists of 16 residues. The V and J ends lost 0 bases and 7 bases, in that order; junction bases with no gene match: 3. CDR3 loop: CASSYSGTGVNSPLHF. CDR3 bases: TGTGCCAGCAGTTACTCTGGGACAGGGGTAAATTCACCCCTCCACTTT.

This chain uses TRBV11-2 with TRBJ2-7, with 10 bases fitting TRBD1. Trimming at V came to 5 bases and at J to 4 bases, leaving 8 bases not matched to a gene. The length of the CDR3 is 15 residues. The germline gives CDR1 SGHAT, CDR2 FQNNGV. In DNA, the CDR3 is TGTGCCAGCAGCATCCGGTCGGGACAGGGGTACGAGCAGTACTTC. Protein sequence: CASSIRSGQGYEQYF.

On this clone itself: The same CDR3 arises from other DNA sequences in this sample as well. The chain combines TRBV6-2 or TRBV6-3 with TRBJ2-7, with D possibly matching TRBD1 (6 bases). The ends were cut back, 2 bases at V and 2 bases at J, with 7 bases in the middle. Germline V gene sequence: CDR1 MNHEY, CDR2 SVGEGT. The CDR3 covers 13 residues. CDR3 in DNA: TGTGCCAGCAGTTACGACAGGACCTACGAGCAGTACTTC. Protein: CASSYDRTYEQYF.

The chain couples TRBV7-8 to TRBJ2-2; 11 nucleotides align to TRBD2. Germline CDR1 SGHVS, CDR2 FQNEAQ. Losses at the gene ends were 5 bases for V and 6 bases for J; bases not matched to a gene: 5. This CDR3 comprises 15 residues. CDR3 amino acids: CASSKTSGNPGELFF. As DNA, the CDR3 is TGTGCCAGCAGCAAGACTAGCGGGAATCCCGGGGAGCTGTTTTTT.

The V and J genes are TRBV19 and TRBJ2-7, with D maybe TRBD1 (6 bases). The germline V gene encodes CDR1 LNHDA and CDR2 SQIVND (reference sequence). The CDR3 has 14 residues. The V gene lost 7 bases and the J gene lost 4 bases, with 17 bases spanning the gap. CDR3 in DNA: TGTGCCAGTACCCGTAGGGCAGGGGAATACGAGCAGTACTTC. Its translation is CASTRRAGEYEQYF.

This clone was recorded many times. The chain joins TRBV6-6 to TRBJ2-7; 10 positions match TRBD1. This CDR3 is built from 14 residues. Germline trimming cut 7 bases from V and 3 bases from J; bases unmatched to any gene: 6. Germline loops: CDR1 MNHNY, CDR2 SVGAGI (reference sequence). The CDR3 DNA reads as TGTGCCAGCAATAAGGGACAGGGGAACTACGAGCAGTACTTC. Its translation: CASNKGQGNYEQYF.

The chain has TRBV3-1 (or the pseudogene TRBV3-2) and TRBJ1-5; D is possibly TRBD1 (5 bases). The CDR3 loop spans 14 amino acids. Germline V gives CDR1 LGHDT, CDR2 YNNKEL (reference sequence). The V and J ends lost 1 base and 7 bases respectively, with 11 bases between them. DNA of the CDR3: TGTGCCAGCAGCCAAGTTGGGGCAGGCCAGCCCCAGCATTTT. Translation: CASSQVGAGQPQHF.

The chain combines TRBV5-6 with TRBJ2-2, with 9 bases that match TRBD1. The germline gives CDR1 SGHDT, CDR2 YYEEEE. This CDR3 is built from 16 residues. The J segment lost 4 bases and the V segment lost 0 bases, leaving 4 bases of the junction unmatched. The DNA for the CDR3 is TGTGCCAGCAGCTTGGGGTACAGGGGGCGCACCGGGGAGCTGTTTTTT. Translating gives CASSLGYRGRTGELFF.

The chain employs TRBV15 and TRBJ1-2, with 9 positions matching TRBD1. Germline CDR1 and CDR2: LNHNV and YYDKDF (reference sequence). The CDR3 consists of 15 residues. Germline trimming cut 1 base from V and 7 bases from J; bases unmatched to any gene: 7. CDR3 nucleotides: TGTGCCACCAGCAGAGCACTACAGGGGGCAAGTGGCTACACCTTC. This sequence encodes CATSRALQGASGYTF. Full variable domain (missing parts from reference TRBV15 and TRBJ1-2): DAMVIQNPRYQVTQFGKPVTLSCSQTLNHNVMYWYQQKSSQAPKLLFHYYDKDFNNEADTPDNFQSRRPNTSFCFLDIRSPGLGDTAMYLCATSRALQGASGYTFGSGTRLTVV.

The chain is built from TRBV2 and TRBJ2-3, with D perhaps TRBD2 (6 bases). The ends were cut back, 7 bases at V and 9 bases at J, with 20 bases in the middle. CDR3 length equals 14 residues. Germline lookup yields CDR1 SNHLY and CDR2 FYNNEI. CDR3 sequence: CASKLMISGKTQYF. In nucleotides, the CDR3 is TGTGCCAGCAAGCTGATGATTAGCGGAAAGACGCAGTATTTT.

The chain joins TRBV18 to TRBJ2-6; TRBD1 might be the D (6 bases). Germline lookup yields CDR1 KGHSH and CDR2 LQKENI. V was clipped by 3 bases and J by 3 bases, with 12 bases between them. The CDR3 has 16 amino acids. The CDR3 spells CASSPQTGLGANVLTF. Here the CDR3 DNA reads TGTGCCAGCTCACCCCAAACAGGGCTTGGGGCCAACGTCCTGACTTTC.

The genes are TRBV7-2 and TRBJ2-7, with 7 bases matching TRBD1. J gave up 1 base and V 3 bases, and 6 bases lay outside the gene matches. This CDR3 region has 15 residues. Germline V gene sequence: CDR1 SGHTA, CDR2 FQGNSA. This CDR3 reads CASSFQTGPSYEQYF. In DNA, the CDR3 is TGTGCCAGCAGCTTCCAGACAGGGCCATCCTACGAGCAGTACTTC.

The chain is built from TRBV5-1 and TRBJ2-1; 13 bases are a match to TRBD2. CDR1 and CDR2 from the germline V gene are SGHRS and YFSETQ. V dropped 7 bases and J dropped 3; count of bases not matched to a gene: 7. The CDR3 has 16 residues. CDR3 loop: CASAPGTSGVYNEQFF. CDR3 coding DNA: TGCGCCAGCGCTCCTGGGACTAGCGGGGTCTACAATGAGCAGTTCTTC.

This chain connects TRBV4-3 to TRBJ2-2; 8 nucleotides agree with TRBD2. The CDR3 has 18 amino acids. In germline, CDR1 is LGHNA, CDR2 YSLEER. The J segment lost 2 bases and the V segment lost 0 bases, leaving 8 bases of the junction unmatched. CDR3 coding DNA: TGCGCCAGCAGCCAAGAAGCACTAGCGGTCCTTAACACCGGGGAGCTGTTTTTT. Protein: CASSQEALAVLNTGELFF.

The CDR3: CATSSSSGTAIETQYF. The CDR3 DNA reads as TGTGCCACCAGCTCTTCTAGCGGGACCGCCATTGAGACCCAGTACTTC. This chain joins TRBV15 and TRBJ2-5; TRBD2 matches at 9 bases. The CDR3 extends over 16 amino acids. In germline, CDR1 is LNHNV, CDR2 YYDKDF (reference sequence). The junction had 12 bases not matched to a gene; V was cut back by 5 bases and J by 5 bases.